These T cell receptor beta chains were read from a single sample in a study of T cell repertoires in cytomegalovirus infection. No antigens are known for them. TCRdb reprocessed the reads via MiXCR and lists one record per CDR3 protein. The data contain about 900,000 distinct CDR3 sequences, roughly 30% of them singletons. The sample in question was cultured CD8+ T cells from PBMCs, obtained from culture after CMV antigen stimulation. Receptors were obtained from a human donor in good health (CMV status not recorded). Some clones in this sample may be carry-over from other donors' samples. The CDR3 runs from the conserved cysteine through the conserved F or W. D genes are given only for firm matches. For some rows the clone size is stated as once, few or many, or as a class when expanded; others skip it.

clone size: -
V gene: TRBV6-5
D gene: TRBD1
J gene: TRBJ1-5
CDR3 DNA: TGTGCCAGCAGTCTCAGACAGGGGGCGAGCAATCAGCCCCAGCATTTT
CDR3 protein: CASSLRQGASNQPQHF

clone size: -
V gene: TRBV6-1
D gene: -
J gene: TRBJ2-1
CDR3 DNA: TGTGCCAGCAGGTATGCCCAGGGCCCTTACAATGAGCAGTTCTTC
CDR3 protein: CASRYAQGPYNEQFF

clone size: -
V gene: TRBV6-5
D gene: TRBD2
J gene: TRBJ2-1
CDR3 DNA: TGTGCCAGCAGTTATCGGCGGGGGGGCCTCAATGAGCAGTTCTTC
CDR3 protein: CASSYRRGGLNEQFF

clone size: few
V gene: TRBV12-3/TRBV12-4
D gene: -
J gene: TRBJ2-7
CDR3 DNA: TGTGCCAGCAGTTTCGCCCCTCTTTTGGGATTTGACGAGCAGTACTTC
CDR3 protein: CASSFAPLLGFDEQYF

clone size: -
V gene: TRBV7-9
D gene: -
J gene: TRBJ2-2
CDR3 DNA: TGTGCCAGCATCAACGGGGGGCCTGACACCGGGGAGCTGTTTTTT
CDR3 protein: CASINGGPDTGELFF

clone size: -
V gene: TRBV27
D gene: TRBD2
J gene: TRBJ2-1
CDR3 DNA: TGTGCCAGCAGTATCTCCTGGACTAGCTATGAGCAGTTCTTC
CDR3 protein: CASSISWTSYEQFF

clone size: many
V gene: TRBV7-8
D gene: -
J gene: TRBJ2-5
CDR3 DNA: TGTGCCAGCAGCTTAGTCCAGGGGCTGGAGACCCAGTACTTC
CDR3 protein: CASSLVQGLETQYF

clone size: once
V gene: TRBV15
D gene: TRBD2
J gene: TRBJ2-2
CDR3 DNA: TGTGCCACCTGCAGAGATAGCCTAGCGGGGGACACCGGGGAGCTGTTTTTT
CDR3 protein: CATCRDSLAGDTGELFF

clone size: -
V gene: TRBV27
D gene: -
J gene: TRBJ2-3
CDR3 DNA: TGTGCCAGCAGTTTTGTTCGCCGGGGGCCAGATACGCAGTATTTT
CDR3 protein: CASSFVRRGPDTQYF

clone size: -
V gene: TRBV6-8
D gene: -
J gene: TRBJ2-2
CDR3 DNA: TGTGCCAGCAGTTGCTCGTCCCTAGCGTTAGGGCGACGGGGCACCGGGGAGCTGTTTTTT
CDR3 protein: CASSCSSLALGRRGTGELFF

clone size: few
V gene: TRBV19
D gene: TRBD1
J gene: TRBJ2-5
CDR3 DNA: TGTGCCACCGGACAGGGCGGAGTGGAGACCCAGTACTTC
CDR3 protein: CATGQGGVETQYF

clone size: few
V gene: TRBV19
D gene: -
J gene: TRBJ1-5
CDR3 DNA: TGTGCCAGTAGCCACCCGGACAGATTCTTCAATCAGCCCCAGCATTTT
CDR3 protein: CASSHPDRFFNQPQHF

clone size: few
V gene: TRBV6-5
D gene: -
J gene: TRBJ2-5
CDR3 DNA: TGTGCCAGCAGTTACTATCCTCAGACTAACCAAGAGACCCAGTACTTC
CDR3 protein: CASSYYPQTNQETQYF

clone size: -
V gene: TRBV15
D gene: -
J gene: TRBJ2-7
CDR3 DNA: TGTGCCACCAGCAGATCCCGGGCAGGGAAAAACTCCTACGAGCAGTACTTC
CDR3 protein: CATSRSRAGKNSYEQYF

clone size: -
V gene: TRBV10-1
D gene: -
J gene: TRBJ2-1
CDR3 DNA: TGCGCCAGCAGTGAGTCTAAAGGAATCTCCTGGATGGGTGAGCAGTTCTTC
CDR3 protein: CASSESKGISWMGEQFF

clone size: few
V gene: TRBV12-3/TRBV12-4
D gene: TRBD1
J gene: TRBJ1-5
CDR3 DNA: TGTGCCAGCAGTTTCGGGACAGCCTTAGACAATCAGCCCCAGCATTTT
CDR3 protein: CASSFGTALDNQPQHF

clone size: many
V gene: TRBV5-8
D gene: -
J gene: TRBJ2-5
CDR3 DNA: TGTGCCAGCAGCTTGGGTGTAGAGACCCAGTACTTC
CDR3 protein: CASSLGVETQYF

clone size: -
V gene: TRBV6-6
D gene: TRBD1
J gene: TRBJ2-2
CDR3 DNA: TGTGCCAGCAGTTACTCAGGGGACAGGGGGCTATACACCGGGGAGCTGTTTTTT
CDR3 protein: CASSYSGDRGLYTGELFF

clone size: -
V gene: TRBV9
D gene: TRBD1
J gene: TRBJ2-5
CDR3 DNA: TGTGCCAGCAGCTTCGACGGGACAGGGAAGACCCAGTACTTC
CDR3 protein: CASSFDGTGKTQYF

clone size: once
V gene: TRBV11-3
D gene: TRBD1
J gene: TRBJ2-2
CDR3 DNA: TGTGCCAGCAGCTTAGATCCAGGGGGCTACACCGGGGAGCTGTTTTTT
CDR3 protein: CASSLDPGGYTGELFF

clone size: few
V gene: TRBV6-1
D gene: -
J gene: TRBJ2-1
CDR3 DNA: TGTGCCAGCAGTGAGGGGGTTGGTGGTTACAATGAGCAGTTCTTC
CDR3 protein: CASSEGVGGYNEQFF

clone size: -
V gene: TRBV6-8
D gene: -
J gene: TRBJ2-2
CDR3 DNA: TGTGCCAGCCTCCGGGGCACCGGGGAGCTGTTTTTT
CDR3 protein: CASLRGTGELFF

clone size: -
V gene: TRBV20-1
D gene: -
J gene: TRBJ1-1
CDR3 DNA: TGCAGTGCTAGGGGACCGATGAACACTGAAGCTTTCTTT
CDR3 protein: CSARGPMNTEAFF

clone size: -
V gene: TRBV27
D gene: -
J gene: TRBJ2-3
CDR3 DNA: TGTGCCAGCGGGGACTCGGGGCTAAGCAGGGCAGATACGCAGTATTTT
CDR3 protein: CASGDSGLSRADTQYF

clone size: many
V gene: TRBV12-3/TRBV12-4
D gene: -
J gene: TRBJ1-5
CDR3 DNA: TGTGCCAGCGGGGACCGAAGTTCGATGGTTGACAATCAGCCCCAGCATTTT
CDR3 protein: CASGDRSSMVDNQPQHF

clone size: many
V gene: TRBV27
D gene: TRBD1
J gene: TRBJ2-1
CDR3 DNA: TGTGCCAGCAGCTTGGGACAGCCCAATGAGCAGTTCTTC
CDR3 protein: CASSLGQPNEQFF

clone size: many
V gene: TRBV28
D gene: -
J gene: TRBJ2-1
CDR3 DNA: TGTGCCAGCAGTTTATGGGCTACACTGGGGAATGAGCAGTTCTTC
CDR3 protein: CASSLWATLGNEQFF

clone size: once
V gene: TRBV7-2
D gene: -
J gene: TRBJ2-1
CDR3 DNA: TGTGCCAACAGCTCCACATCGGGCCAGCGGTTCTTC
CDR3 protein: CANSSTSGQRFF

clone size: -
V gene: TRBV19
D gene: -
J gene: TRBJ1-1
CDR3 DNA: TGTGCCAGTAGTATAGATCGGGGACACCCGAACACTGAAGCTTTCTTT
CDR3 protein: CASSIDRGHPNTEAFF

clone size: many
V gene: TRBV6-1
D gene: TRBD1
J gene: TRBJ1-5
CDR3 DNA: TGTGCCAGCAGTGAGGCTTTCACAGGGGATCAGCCCCAGCATTTT
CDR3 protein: CASSEAFTGDQPQHF

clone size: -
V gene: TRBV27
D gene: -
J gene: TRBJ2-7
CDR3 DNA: TGTGCCAGCAGTTTAGAGGACGGGTCCTACGAGCAGTACTTC
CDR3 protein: CASSLEDGSYEQYF

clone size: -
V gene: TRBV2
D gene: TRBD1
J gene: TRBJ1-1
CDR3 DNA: TGTGCCACCACAGGGGGCCGGACTGAAGCTTTCTTT
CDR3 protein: CATTGGRTEAFF

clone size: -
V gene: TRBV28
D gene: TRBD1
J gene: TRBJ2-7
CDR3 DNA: TGTGCCAGCAGTTCTCCCCGACAGGGGTACGAGCAGTACTTC
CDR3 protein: CASSSPRQGYEQYF

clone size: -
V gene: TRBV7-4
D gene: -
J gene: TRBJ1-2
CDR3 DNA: TGTGCCAGCAGCTTAGCCAGGGCTTTTGGCTACACCTTC
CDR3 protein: CASSLARAFGYTF

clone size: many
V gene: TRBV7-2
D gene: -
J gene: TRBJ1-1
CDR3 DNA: TGTGCCAGCAGCCCCAACCTCGGGGTCGCTGAAGCTTTCTTT
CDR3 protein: CASSPNLGVAEAFF